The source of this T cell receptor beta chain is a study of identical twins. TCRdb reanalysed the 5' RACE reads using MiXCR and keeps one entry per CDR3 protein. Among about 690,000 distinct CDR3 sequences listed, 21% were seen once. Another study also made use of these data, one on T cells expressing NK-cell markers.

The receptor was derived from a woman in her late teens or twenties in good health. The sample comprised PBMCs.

CDR3 protein: CASSFRRGLTDTQYF. Here the CDR3 DNA reads TGTGCCAGCAGTTTCCGGCGGGGTTTGACAGATACGCAGTATTTT. The chain has TRBV12-3 or TRBV12-4 and TRBJ2-3; a possible D gene is TRBD2 (6 bases). V gave up 3 bases and J gave up 3 bases, with 13 bases separating them. The CDR3 is made up of 15 amino acids.